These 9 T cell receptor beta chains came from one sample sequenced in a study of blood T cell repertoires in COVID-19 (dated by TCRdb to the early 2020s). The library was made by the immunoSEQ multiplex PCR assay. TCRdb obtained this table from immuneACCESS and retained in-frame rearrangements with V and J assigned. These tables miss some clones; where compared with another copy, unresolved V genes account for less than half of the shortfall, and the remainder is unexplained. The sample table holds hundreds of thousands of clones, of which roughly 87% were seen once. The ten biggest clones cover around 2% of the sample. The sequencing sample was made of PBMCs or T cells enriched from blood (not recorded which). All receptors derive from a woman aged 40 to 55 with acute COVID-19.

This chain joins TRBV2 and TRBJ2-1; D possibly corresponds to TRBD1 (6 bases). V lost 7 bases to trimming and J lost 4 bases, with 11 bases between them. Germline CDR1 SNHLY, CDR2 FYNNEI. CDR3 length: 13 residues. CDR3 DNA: TGTGCCAGCACCTTACAGGGTTACAATGAGCAGTTCTTC. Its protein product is CASTLQGYNEQFF.

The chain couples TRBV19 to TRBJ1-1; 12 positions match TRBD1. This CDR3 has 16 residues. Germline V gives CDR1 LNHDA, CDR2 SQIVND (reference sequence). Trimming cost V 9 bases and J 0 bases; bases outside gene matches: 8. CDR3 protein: CASLSGTGGMNTEAFF. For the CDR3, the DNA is TGTGCCAGCCTATCCGGGACAGGGGGCATGAACACTGAAGCTTTCTTT.

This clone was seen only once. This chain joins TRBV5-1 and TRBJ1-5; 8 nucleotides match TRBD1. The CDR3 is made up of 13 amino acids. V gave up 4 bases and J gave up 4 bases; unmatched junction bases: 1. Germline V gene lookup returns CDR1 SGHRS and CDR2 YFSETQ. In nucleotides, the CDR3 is TGCGCCAGCAGCAGGACAGGGAATCAGCCCCAGCATTTT. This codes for CASSRTGNQPQHF.

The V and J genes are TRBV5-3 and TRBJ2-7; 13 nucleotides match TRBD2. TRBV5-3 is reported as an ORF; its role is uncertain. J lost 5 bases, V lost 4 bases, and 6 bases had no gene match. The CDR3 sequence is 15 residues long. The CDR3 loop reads CARSGGLAGTHEQYF. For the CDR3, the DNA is TGTGCCAGAAGCGGGGGACTAGCGGGGACCCACGAGCAGTACTTC.

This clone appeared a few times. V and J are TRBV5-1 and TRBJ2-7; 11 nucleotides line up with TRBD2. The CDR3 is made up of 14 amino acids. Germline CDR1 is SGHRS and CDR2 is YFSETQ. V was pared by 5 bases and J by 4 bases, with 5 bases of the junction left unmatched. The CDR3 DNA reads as TGCGCCAGCAGGACAGGACTAGCGGGTTACGAGCAGTACTTC. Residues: CASRTGLAGYEQYF.

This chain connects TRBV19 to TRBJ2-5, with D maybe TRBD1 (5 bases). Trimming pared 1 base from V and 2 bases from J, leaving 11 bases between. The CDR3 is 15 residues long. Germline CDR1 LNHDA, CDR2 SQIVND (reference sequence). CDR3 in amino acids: CASSIGVQDQETQYF. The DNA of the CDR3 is TGTGCCAGTAGTATAGGAGTACAGGATCAAGAGACCCAGTACTTC.

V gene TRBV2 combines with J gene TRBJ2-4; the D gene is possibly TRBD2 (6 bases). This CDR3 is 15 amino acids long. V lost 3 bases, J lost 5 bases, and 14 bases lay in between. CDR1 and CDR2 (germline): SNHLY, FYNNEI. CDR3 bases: TGTGCCAGCAGTGACCCGGGGGTAGGCCAAAACATTCAGTACTTC. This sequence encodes CASSDPGVGQNIQYF.

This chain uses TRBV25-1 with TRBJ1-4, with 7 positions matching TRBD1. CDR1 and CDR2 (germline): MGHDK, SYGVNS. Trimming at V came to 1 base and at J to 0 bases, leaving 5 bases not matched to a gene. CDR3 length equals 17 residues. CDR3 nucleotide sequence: TGTGCCAGCAGTGAATGGGGGCAGGGGGCAACTAATGAAAAACTGTTTTTT. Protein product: CASSEWGQGATNEKLFF.

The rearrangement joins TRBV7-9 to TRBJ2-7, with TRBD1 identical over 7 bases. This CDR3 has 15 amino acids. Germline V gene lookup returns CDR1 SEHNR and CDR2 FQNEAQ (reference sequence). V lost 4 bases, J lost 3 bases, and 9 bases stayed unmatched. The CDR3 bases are TGTGCCAGCAGCTCATTAAGGGACAGTCTCTACGAGCAGTACTTC. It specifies CASSSLRDSLYEQYF. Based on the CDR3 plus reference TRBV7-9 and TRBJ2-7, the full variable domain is DTGVSQNPRHKITKRGQNVTFRCDPISEHNRLYWYRQTLGQGPEFLTYFQNEAQLEKSRLLSDRFSAERPKGSFSTLEIQRTEQGDSAMYLCASSSLRDSLYEQYFGPGTRLTVT.